This section outlines one T cell receptor (beta chain) sequence together with its context. As yet, its antigen is unknown. The data are from a study of PD-L1 blockade in urothelial cancer. Study as a whole: Median tumor clonality was approximately 0.096, with T cell proportion less than 0.1.

General study results and limits: Tumor-associated blood clones were expanded more by durable-benefit patients at 3 weeks.

The study enrolled patients with locally advanced or metastatic urothelial carcinoma. Scientists quantified FFPE tumor DNA, relying on amplified housekeeping genes. The assay was immunoSEQ multiplex PCR, and TCRdb's table has in-frame clones only and misses some. Here the sample spans tens of thousands of clones, roughly a third being singletons. Trimming took 0 bases from V and 8 from J; bases not matched to a gene: 6. From germline, CDR1 is SGHVS and CDR2 FQNEAQ. This CDR3 contains 15 residues. This TCR came from a man in his 60s with urothelial cancer. The input for sequencing was tumor tissue, taken before atezolizumab (anti-PD-L1) treatment. This chain joins TRBV7-8 and TRBJ1-4, with 7 nucleotides matching TRBD1. The CDR3 coding sequence is TGTGCCAGCAGCTTAGCGATCGACAGGGTGGAAAAACTGTTTTTT. Encoded protein: CASSLAIDRVEKLFF. Combining the CDR3 with reference TRBV7-8 and TRBJ1-4 gives the whole variable domain GAGVSQSPRYKVAKRGQDVALRCDPISGHVSLFWYQQALGQGPEFLTYFQNEAQLDKSGLPSDRFFAERPEGSVSTLKIQRTQQEDSAVYLCASSLAIDRVEKLFFGSGTQLSVL.